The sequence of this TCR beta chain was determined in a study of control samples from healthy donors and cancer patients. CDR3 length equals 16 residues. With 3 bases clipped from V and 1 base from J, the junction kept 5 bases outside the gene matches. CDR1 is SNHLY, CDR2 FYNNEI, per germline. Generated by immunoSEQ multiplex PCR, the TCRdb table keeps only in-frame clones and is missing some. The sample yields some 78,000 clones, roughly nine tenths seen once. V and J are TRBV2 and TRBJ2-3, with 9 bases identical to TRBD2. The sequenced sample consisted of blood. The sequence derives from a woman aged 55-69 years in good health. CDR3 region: CASSEASGTGTDTQYF. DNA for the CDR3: TGTGCCAGCAGTGAGGCTAGCGGGACCGGCACAGATACGCAGTATTTT.